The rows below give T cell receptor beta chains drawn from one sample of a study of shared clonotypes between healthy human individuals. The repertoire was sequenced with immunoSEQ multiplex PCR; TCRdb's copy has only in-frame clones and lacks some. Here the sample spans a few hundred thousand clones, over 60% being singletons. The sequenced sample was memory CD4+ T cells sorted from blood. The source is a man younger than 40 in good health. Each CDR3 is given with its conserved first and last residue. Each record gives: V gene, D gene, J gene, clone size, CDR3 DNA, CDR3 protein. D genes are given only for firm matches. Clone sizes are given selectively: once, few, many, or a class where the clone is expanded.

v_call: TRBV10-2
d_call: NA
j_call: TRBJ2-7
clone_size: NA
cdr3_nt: TGCGCCAGCAGCCAAACAGGCTACGAGCAGTACTTC
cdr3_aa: CASSQTGYEQYF

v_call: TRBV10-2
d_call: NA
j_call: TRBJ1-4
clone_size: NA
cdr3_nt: TGCGCCAGCAGTGACCCCGGTGAAAAACTGTTTTTT
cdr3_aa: CASSDPGEKLFF

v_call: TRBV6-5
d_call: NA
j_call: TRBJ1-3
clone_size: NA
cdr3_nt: TGTGCCAGCCAAACAGGACCCTCTGGAAACACCATATATTTT
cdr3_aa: CASQTGPSGNTIYF

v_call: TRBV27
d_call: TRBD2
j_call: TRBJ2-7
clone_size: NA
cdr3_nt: TGTGCCAGCAGGGCCGGGACTAGCGGGCAAACCTACGAGCAGTACTTC
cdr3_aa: CASRAGTSGQTYEQYF

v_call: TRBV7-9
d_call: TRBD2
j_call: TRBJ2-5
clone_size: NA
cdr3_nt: TGTGCCAGCAGCTTAACTAGCGGGAGCGGTAGCTTAGAGACCCAGTACTTC
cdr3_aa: CASSLTSGSGSLETQYF

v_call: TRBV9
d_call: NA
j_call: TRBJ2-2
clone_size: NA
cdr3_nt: TGTGCCAGCAGCCCTCGGGACCCGAGGGCCGGGGAGCTGTTTTTT
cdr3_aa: CASSPRDPRAGELFF

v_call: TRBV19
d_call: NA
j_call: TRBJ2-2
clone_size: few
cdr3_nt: TGTGCCAGTACCCCGTCGTTCGCCGGGGAGCTGTTTTTT
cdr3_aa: CASTPSFAGELFF

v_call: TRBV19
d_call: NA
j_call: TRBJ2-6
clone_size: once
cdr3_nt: TGTGCCAGTAGTATAGATAGTTGGTCCTCTGGGGCCAACGTCCTGACTTTC
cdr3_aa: CASSIDSWSSGANVLTF

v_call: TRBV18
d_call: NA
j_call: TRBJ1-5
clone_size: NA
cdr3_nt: TGTGCCAGCTCACCAGACGGCAATCAGCCCCAGCATTTT
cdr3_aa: CASSPDGNQPQHF

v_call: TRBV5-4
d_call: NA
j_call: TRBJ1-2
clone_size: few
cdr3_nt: TGTGCCAGCAGCTACCAGGGGCTGCACCTCTATGGCTACACCTTC
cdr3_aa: CASSYQGLHLYGYTF

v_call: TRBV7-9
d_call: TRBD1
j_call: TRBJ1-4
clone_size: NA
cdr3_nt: TGTGCCAGCAGCTTAGGACAGGGAAATGAAAAACTGTTTTTT
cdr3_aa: CASSLGQGNEKLFF

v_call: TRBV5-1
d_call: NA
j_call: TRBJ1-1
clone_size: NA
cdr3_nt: TGCGCCAGCAGCTTGGGGGGGAGTATACTTTCTTCCGAAGCTTTCTTT
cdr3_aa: CASSLGGSILSSEAFF

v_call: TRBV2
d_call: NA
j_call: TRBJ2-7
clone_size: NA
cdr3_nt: TGTGCCAGCAGTGCAGGGTCCTCGTTTTACGAGCAGTACTTC
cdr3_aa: CASSAGSSFYEQYF

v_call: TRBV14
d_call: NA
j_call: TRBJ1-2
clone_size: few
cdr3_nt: TGTGCCAGCAGCCAGACCCTAGCAGGGGTCTATGGCTACACCTTC
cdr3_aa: CASSQTLAGVYGYTF

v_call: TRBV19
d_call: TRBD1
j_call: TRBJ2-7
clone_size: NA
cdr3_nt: TGTGCCAGTAGTAGGGGACAGGACCCCTACGAGCAGTACTTC
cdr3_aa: CASSRGQDPYEQYF

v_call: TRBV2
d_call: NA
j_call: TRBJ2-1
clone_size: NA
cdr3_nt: TGTGCCAGCAGTGTTCTGGGCGGTGAGCAGTTCTTC
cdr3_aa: CASSVLGGEQFF

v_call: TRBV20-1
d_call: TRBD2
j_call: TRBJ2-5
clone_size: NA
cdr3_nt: TGCAGTTCCAGCGGGAGCGAGACCCAGTACTTC
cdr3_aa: CSSSGSETQYF

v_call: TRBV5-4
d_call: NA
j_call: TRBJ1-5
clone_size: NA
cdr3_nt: TGTGCCAGCAGCTCAGATGGGGGTGGAAGCAATCAGCCCCAGCATTTT
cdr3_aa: CASSSDGGGSNQPQHF

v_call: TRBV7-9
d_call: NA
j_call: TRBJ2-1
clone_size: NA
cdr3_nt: TGTGCCAGCAGCTTGTTTCTCAACAATGAGCAGTTCTTC
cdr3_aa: CASSLFLNNEQFF

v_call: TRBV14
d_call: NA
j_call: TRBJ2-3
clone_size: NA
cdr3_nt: TGTGCCAGCAGCCTGAGTGGTACAGATACGCAGTATTTT
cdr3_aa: CASSLSGTDTQYF

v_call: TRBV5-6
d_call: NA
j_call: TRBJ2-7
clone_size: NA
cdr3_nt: TGTGCCAGCAGCTTGGGGGGCCGGAGGGCCTACGAGCAGTACTTC
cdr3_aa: CASSLGGRRAYEQYF

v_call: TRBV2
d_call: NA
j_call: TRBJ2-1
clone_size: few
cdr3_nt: TGTGCCAGCACCGGACAATCGAATGGCAATGAGCAGTTCTTC
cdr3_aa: CASTGQSNGNEQFF

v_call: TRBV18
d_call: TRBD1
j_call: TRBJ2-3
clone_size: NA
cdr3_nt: TGTGCCAGCTCACCAACAGGGGGCGGACCAGATACGCAGTATTTT
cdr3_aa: CASSPTGGGPDTQYF

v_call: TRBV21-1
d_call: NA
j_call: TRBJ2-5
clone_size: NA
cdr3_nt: TGTGCCAGCAGCAAAAAAGGACCCTCGGGGGAGACCCAGTACTTC
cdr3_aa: CASSKKGPSGETQYF

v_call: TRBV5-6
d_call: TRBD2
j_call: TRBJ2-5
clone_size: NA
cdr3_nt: TGTGCCAGCAGCTTTCCCGGAGCGGGACAAGAGACCCAGTACTTC
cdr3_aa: CASSFPGAGQETQYF

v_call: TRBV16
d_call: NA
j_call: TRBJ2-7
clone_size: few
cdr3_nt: TGTGCCAGCAGCCAATTCGTGTACGAGCAGTACTTC
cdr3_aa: CASSQFVYEQYF

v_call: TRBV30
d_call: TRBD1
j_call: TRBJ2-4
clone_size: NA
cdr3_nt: TGTGCCTGGAGTGACCGAAAAGCAGGGGGAGACATTCAGTACTTC
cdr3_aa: CAWSDRKAGGDIQYF

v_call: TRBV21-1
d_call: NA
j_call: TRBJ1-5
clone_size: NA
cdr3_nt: TGTGCCAGCAGCAAAATATTAAGGGGATATAGCAATCAGCCCCAGCATTTT
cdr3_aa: CASSKILRGYSNQPQHF

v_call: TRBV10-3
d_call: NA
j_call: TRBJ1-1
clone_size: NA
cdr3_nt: TGTGCCATCAGTGATATGACCTTGAACACTGAAGCTTTCTTT
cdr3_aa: CAISDMTLNTEAFF

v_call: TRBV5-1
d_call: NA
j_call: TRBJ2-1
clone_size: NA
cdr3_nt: TGCGCCAGCAAAACGTCCCATGAGCAGTTCTTC
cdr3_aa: CASKTSHEQFF

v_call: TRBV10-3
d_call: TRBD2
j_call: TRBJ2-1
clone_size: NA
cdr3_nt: TGTGCCATCAGTGAGTCTACTAGCGGGGTCGATGAGCAGTTCTTC
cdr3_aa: CAISESTSGVDEQFF

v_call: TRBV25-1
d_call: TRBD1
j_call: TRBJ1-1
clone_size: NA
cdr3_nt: TGTGCCAGCAGTTACCTCGGGACAGTCCTTGAAGCTTTCTTT
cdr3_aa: CASSYLGTVLEAFF

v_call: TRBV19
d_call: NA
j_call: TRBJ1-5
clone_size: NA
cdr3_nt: TGTGCCAGTAGCGACAATCTAGGGCGAAATCAGCCCCAGCATTTT
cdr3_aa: CASSDNLGRNQPQHF

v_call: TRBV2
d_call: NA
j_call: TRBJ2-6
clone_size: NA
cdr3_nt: TGTGCCAGCCCGACACAGGACTCTGGGGCCAACGTCCTGACTTTC
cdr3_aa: CASPTQDSGANVLTF

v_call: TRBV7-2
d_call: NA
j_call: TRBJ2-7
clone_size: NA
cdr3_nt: TGTGCCAGCAGCATAGGCGGAGCTGCCTACGAGCAGTACTTC
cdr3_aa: CASSIGGAAYEQYF

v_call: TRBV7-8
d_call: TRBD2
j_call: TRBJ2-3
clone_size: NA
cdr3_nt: TGTGCCAGCAGCTTAGCGGGAGGGCGGGATACGCAGTATTTT
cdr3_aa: CASSLAGGRDTQYF

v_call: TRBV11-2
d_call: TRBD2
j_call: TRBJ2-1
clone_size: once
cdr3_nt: TGTGCCAGCAGCTTACTAGCGGGATTCGATGAGCAGTTCTTC
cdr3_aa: CASSLLAGFDEQFF

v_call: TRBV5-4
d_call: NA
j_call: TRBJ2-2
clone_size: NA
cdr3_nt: TGTGCCAGCAGCCAAATCCAGGGCGGAGCGAACACCGGGGAGCTGTTTTTT
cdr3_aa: CASSQIQGGANTGELFF

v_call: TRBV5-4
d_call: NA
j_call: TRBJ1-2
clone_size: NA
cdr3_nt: TGTGCCAGAAGCATCCACAGGGAAGCTAACTATGGCTACACCTTC
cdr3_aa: CARSIHREANYGYTF

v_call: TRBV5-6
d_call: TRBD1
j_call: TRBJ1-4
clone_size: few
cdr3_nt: TGTGCCAGCAGCGAACAGGGGGCGGCTAATGAAAAACTGTTTTTT
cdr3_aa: CASSEQGAANEKLFF

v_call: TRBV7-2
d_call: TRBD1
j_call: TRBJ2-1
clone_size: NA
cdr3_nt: TGTGCCAGCAGCTTTCGGACAGGGGAGAATGAGCAGTTCTTC
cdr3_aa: CASSFRTGENEQFF

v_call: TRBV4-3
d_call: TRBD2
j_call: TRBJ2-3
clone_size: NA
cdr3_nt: TGCGCCAGCAGCCAAGATTCGGGGCTAGCGGGCACAGATACGCAGTATTTT
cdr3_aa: CASSQDSGLAGTDTQYF

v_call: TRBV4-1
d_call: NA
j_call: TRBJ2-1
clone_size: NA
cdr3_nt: TGCGCCAGCAGCCAATTTTTTGGGGAAAATGAGCAGTTCTTC
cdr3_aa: CASSQFFGENEQFF

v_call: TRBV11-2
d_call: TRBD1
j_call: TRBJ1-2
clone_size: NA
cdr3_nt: TGTGCCAGCAGCCGCCAACAGGGGTTCGATGGCTACACCTTC
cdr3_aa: CASSRQQGFDGYTF

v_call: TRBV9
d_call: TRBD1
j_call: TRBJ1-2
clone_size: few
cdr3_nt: TGTGCCAGCAGCGTACGGACAGGAGGAGGCTACACCTTC
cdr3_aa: CASSVRTGGGYTF

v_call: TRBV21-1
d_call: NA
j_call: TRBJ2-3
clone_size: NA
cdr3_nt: TGTGCCAGCAGCAACTTCGGGGGGCAGTATTTT
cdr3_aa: CASSNFGGQYF

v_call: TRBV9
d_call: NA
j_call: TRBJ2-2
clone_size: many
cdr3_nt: TGTGCCAGCAGCGTAGGCGGGGTGGGGAGCGGGGAGCTGTTTTTT
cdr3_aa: CASSVGGVGSGELFF

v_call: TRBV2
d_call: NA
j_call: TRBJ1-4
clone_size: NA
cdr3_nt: TGTGCCAGCGTGGGCGGGGCCCGAGAAAAACTGTTTTTT
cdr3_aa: CASVGGAREKLFF

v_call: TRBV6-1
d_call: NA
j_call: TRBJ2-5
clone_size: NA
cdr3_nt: TGTGCCAGCAGTGTTGGGGGCCCTCAAGAGACCCAGTACTTC
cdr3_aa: CASSVGGPQETQYF

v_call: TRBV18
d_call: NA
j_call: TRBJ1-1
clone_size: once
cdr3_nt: TGTGCCAGCTCGCCATCACAGGGCCCGAACACTGAAGCTTTCTTT
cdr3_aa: CASSPSQGPNTEAFF

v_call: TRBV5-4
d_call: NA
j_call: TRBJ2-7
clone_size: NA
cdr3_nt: TGTGCCAGCAGCTTCCATGGTGTTTCCTACGAGCAGTACTTC
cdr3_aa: CASSFHGVSYEQYF

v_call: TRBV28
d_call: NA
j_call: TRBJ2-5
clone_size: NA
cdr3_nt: TGTGCCAGCAGTTCCCCCTCTATTGGAGAGACCCAGTACTTC
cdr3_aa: CASSSPSIGETQYF

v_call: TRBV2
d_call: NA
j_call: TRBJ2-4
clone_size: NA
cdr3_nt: TGTGCCAGCCAGGGGTTTTGGGACATTCAGTACTTC
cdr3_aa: CASQGFWDIQYF

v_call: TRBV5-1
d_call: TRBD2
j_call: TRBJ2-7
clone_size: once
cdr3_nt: TGCGCCAGCAGCTTGGCCGGGACTAGCGGGATTTCCTCCTACGAGCAGTACTTC
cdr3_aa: CASSLAGTSGISSYEQYF

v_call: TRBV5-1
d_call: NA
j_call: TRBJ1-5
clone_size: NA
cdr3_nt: TGCGCCAGCAGCTTGGGGACTGTTCTCAATCAGCCCCAGCATTTT
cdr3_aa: CASSLGTVLNQPQHF